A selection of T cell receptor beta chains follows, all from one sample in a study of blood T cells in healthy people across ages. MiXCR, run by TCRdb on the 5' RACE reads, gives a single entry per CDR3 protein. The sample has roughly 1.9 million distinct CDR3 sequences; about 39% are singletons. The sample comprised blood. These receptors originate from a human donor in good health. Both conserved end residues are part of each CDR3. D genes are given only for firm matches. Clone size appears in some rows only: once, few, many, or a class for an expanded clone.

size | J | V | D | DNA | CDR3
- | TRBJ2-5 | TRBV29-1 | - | TGCAGCGTTGAGTCGTGGGGCTCCTACAATGAGCAGTACTTC | CSVESWGSYNEQYF
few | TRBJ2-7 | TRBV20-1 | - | TGCAGTGCGGCGAGCGGCGGCCGCAGTGGGCAGTACTTC | CSAASGGRSGQYF
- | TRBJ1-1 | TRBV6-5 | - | TGTGCCAGCAGTCCCTCGACGGCGAACACTGAAGCTTTCTTT | CASSPSTANTEAFF
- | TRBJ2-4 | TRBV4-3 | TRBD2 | TGCGCCAGCAGCCAAGATAGGGTAGCGGGGCTGCTAGCCAAAAACATTCAGTACTTC | CASSQDRVAGLLAKNIQYF
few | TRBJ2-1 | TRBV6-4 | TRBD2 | TGTGCCAGCAGGGGTCCGGGGGGTATGAATGAGCAGTTCTTC | CASRGPGGMNEQFF
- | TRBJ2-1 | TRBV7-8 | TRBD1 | TGTGACAGCAGCCGGGACAGTTGGGTCAATGAGCAGTTCTTC | CDSSRDSWVNEQFF
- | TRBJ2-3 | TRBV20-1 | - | TGCAGTGCTCCCCTTAGCACAGATACGCAGTATTTT | CSAPLSTDTQYF
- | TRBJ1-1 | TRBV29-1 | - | TGCAGCGTTGCCCCCCAGGGAGGTCCCGCCGGAGCTTTCTTT | CSVAPQGGPAGAFF
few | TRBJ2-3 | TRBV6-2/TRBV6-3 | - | TGTGCCAGCAGTACCCCGAGGACAGGACTAACTACAGATACGCAGTATTTT | CASSTPRTGLTTDTQYF
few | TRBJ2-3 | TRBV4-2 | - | TGTGCCAGCAGCCAAGAATGGAGTGCGGGGGCGGGGAAAGATACGCAGTATTTT | CASSQEWSAGAGKDTQYF
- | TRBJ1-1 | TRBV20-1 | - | TGCAGTGCTCTAAACCCGGGGTTGAACACTGAAGCTTTCTTT | CSALNPGLNTEAFF
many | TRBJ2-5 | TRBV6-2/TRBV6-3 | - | TGTGCCAGCAGTACTGGCGGGTCCTACCAAGAGACCCAGTACTTC | CASSTGGSYQETQYF
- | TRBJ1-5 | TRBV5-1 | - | TGCGCCAGCAGCTTGGTGTTTATCGAGGGGAGCAATCAGCCCCAGCATTTT | CASSLVFIEGSNQPQHF
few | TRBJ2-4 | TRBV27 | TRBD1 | TGTGCCAGCAGTTTAAGGGACAGTGGAAACATTCAGTACTTC | CASSLRDSGNIQYF
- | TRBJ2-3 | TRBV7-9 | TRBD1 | TGTGCCAGCAGCGCCACAGGGGCCATTAACACAGATACGCAGTATTTT | CASSATGAINTDTQYF
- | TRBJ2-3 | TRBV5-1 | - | TGCGCCAGCACCCCCCAAGGGGGTGGTTCGACAGATACGCAGTATTTT | CASTPQGGGSTDTQYF
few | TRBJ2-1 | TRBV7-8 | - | TGTGCCAGCAGCTCAGACCGACACAGGGAGCAGTTCTTC | CASSSDRHREQFF
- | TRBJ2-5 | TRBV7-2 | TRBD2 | TGTGCCAGCAGCTTAGACGGGCGGGGGGGCCTGGAGACCCAGTACTTC | CASSLDGRGGLETQYF
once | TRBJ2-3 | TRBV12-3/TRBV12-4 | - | TGTGCCTCCAGGGGGGGGAGGGATGCGCAGTATTTT | CASRGGRDAQYF
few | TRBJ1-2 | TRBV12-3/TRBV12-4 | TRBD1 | TGTGCCAGCAGCTGGACAGGGGGAAATAACTATGGCTACACCTTC | CASSWTGGNNYGYTF
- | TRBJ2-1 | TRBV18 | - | TGTGCCAGCTCACCTGAACAGGGTGTTGATGAGCAGTTCTTC | CASSPEQGVDEQFF
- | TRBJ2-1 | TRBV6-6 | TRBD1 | TGTGCCAGCAGCTGGGACAGGGGAAGTTTGAATGAGCAGTTCTTC | CASSWDRGSLNEQFF
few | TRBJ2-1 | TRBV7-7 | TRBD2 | TGTGCTAGCAGTCCTGGTGGGACTAGCGGGGTGGCGAATGAGCAGTTCTTC | CASSPGGTSGVANEQFF
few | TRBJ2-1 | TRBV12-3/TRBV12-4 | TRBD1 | TGTGCCAGCACCAGGACAGGGACCGTACACTCCTACAATGAGCAGTTCTTC | CASTRTGTVHSYNEQFF
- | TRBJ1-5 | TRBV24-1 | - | TGTGCCACCAGTGATTGGGCAACTGCCGGGGAGACCCAGCATTTT | CATSDWATAGETQHF
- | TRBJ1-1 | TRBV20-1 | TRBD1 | TGCAGTGCAGGACGACAGGGCATAGGGACTGAAGCTTTCTTT | CSAGRQGIGTEAFF
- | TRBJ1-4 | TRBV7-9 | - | TGTACCAGCAGCTCCCAGTCGGGGGAGGTGGATGAAAAACTGTTTTTT | CTSSSQSGEVDEKLFF
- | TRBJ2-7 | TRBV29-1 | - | TGCAGCGTTGAACTGGTCGACCGTTACGAGCAGTACTTC | CSVELVDRYEQYF
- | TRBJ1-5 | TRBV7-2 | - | TGTGCCAGCAGCTTAAATCCCGTCACTAATCAGCCCCAGCATTTT | CASSLNPVTNQPQHF
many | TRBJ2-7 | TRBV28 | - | TGTGCCAGCAGTTTATACAGATACGAGCAGTACTTC | CASSLYRYEQYF
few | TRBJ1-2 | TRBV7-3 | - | TGTGCCAGCAGCTTTGAAGGGAAGAGGGGCTACACCTTC | CASSFEGKRGYTF